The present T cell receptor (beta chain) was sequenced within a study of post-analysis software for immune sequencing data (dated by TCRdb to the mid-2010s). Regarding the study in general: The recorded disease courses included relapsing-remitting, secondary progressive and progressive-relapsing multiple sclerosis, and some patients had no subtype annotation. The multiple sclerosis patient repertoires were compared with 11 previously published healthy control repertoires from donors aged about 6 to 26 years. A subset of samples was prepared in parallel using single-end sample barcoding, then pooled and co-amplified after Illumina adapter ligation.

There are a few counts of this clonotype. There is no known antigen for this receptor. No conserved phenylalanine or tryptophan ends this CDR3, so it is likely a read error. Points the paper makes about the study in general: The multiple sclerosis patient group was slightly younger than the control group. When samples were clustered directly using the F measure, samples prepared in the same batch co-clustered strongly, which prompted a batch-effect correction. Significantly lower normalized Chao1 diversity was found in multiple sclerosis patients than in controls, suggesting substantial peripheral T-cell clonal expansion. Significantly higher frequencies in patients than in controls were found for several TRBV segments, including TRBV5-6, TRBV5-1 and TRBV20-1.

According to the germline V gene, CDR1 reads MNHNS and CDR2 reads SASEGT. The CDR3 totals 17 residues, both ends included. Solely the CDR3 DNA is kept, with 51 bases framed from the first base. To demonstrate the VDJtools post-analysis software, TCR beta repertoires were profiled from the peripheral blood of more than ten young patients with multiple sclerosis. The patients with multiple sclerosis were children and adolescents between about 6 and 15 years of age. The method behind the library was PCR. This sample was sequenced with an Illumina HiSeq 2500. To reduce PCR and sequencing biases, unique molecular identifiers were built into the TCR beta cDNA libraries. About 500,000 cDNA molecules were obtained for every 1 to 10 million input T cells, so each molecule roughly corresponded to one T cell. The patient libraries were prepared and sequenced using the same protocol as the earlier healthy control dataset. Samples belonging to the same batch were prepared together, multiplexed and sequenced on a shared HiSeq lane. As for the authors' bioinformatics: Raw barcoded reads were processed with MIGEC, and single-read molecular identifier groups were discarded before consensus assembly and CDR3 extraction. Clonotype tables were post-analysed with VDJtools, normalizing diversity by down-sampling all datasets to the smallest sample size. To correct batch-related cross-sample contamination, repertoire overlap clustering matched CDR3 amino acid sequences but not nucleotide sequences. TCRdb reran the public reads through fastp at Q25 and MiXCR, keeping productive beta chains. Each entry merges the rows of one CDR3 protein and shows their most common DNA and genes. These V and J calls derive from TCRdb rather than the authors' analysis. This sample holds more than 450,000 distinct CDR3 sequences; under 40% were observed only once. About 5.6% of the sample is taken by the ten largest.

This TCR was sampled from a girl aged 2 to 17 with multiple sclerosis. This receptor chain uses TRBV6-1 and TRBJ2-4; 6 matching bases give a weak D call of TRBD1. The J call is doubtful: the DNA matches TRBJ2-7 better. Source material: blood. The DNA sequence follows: TGTGCCAGCAGTGAAAGCAAACCGGGACAAATTCCCTACGAGCAGTACTTA. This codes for CASSESKPGQIPYEQYL.